These 16 T cell receptor beta chains were sequenced from one sample in a study of CD8 T cells in Susac syndrome. When the RNA was reverse transcribed, random hexamers were used with an input of about 0.5 to 1 ug. MiXCR was run by TCRdb on the immunoSEQ multiplex PCR reads, yielding one entry per CDR3 protein. The sample has more than 150,000 distinct CDR3 sequences; about 94% are singletons. Material for sequencing was CD8+ T cells from PBMCs. These receptors all stem from a human donor with multiple sclerosis.

The chain combines TRBV2 with TRBJ1-2, with 8 nucleotides matching TRBD1. Trimming took 6 bases from V and 6 from J; bases not matched to a gene: 3. From germline, CDR1 is SNHLY and CDR2 FYNNEI. The length of the CDR3 is 12 residues. Here the CDR3 reads CASRTGVHGYTF. CDR3 nucleotides: TGTGCCAGCAGGACAGGGGTTCATGGCTACACCTTC.

In nucleotides, the CDR3 is TGTGCCAGCAGCCAAGAAGGCTGGGACAGGGAAAATTCACCCCTCCACTTT. Its translation: CASSQEGWDRENSPLHF. The V gene is TRBV3-1, the J gene TRBJ1-6, with TRBD1 identical over 9 bases. The V segment lost 0 bases and the J segment 7 bases; nucleotides outside the gene matches: 7. The CDR3 length is 17 residues. Per germline, CDR1 LGHDT and CDR2 YNNKEL (reference sequence). Full variable domain (rest looked up from reference TRBV3-1 and TRBJ1-6): DTAVSQTPKYLVTQMGNDKSIKCEQNLGHDTMYWYKQDSKKFLKIMFSYNNKELIINETVPNRFSPKSPDKAHLNLHINSLELGDSAVYFCASSQEGWDRENSPLHFGNGTRLTVT.

The rearrangement uses TRBV6-5 and TRBJ1-1, with D possibly TRBD1 on 5 matching bases. Per germline, CDR1 MNHEY and CDR2 SVGAGI. Trimming pared 4 bases from V and 4 bases from J, leaving 13 bases between. The CDR3 has 14 residues. CDR3 in amino acids: CASSLKYGGTEAFF. The CDR3 DNA reads as TGTGCCAGCAGTTTGAAGTACGGGGGCACTGAAGCTTTCTTT.

The chain carries TRBV2 and TRBJ1-2; 8 nucleotides match TRBD1. After removal of 6 bases from V and 6 bases from J, the junction contained 15 bases not matched to a gene. The CDR3 runs 16 residues. Per germline, CDR1 SNHLY and CDR2 FYNNEI. This CDR3 reads CASSSGTGTKRDGYTF. CDR3 nucleotides: TGTGCCAGCAGCTCCGGGACAGGTACTAAGAGAGATGGCTACACCTTC.

The genes are TRBV7-8 and TRBJ2-7; D may be TRBD1 (6 bases). This CDR3 is built from 17 residues. The germline CDR1 and CDR2 sequences are SGHVS and FQNEAQ. V lost 3 bases, J lost 4 bases, and 22 bases lay in between. The CDR3: CASSLIEGSQGTYEQYF. The CDR3 DNA follows: TGTGCCAGCAGCTTGATAGAGGGTAGTCAGGGGACATACGAGCAGTACTTC.

V gene TRBV5-4 combines with J gene TRBJ1-6; 9 bases fit TRBD1. The CDR3 spans 14 residues. Germline CDR1 is SGHNT and CDR2 is YYREEE (reference sequence). V gave up 3 bases and J gave up 9 bases; unmatched junction bases: 4. Written as DNA, the CDR3 is TGTGCCAGCAGCTCGGACAGGGGAGGTTCACCCCTCCACTTT. Protein product: CASSSDRGGSPLHF.

This chain links TRBV7-9 with TRBJ2-1; 9 bases align to TRBD1. Per germline, CDR1 SEHNR and CDR2 FQNEAQ (reference sequence). Losses at the gene ends were 5 bases for V and 7 bases for J; bases not matched to a gene: 9. The CDR3 has 15 amino acids. The CDR3 sequence is CASSPGTGLRNEQFF. The CDR3 nucleotides read TGTGCCAGCAGCCCTGGGACAGGGTTAAGGAATGAGCAGTTCTTC.

The J gene is TRBJ2-3, the V gene TRBV15, with TRBD2 matching 9 bases. Germline CDR1 reads LNHNV; CDR2 reads YYDKDF (reference sequence). The CDR3 totals 14 residues. With V trimmed by 6 bases and J by 6 bases, 7 bases remained unmatched. The CDR3 DNA follows: TGTGCCACCAGAGCCGCGGGGGGGCCGGATACGCAGTATTTT. Its protein is CATRAAGGPDTQYF.

The chain carries TRBV29-1 and TRBJ2-7; 7 bases are shared with TRBD2. The J segment lost 0 bases and the V segment lost 7 bases, leaving 6 bases of the junction unmatched. The CDR3 loop spans 13 amino acids. Looked up from germline, CDR1 is SQVTM and CDR2 is ANQGSEA. The CDR3 loop reads CSASGESSYEQYF. The CDR3 DNA reads TGCAGCGCCAGCGGGGAGAGCTCCTACGAGCAGTACTTC.

This chain links TRBV5-6 with TRBJ2-7, with D perhaps matching TRBD2 (6 bases). Germline V gene data show CDR1 as SGHDT and CDR2 as YYEEEE. V dropped 3 bases and J dropped 2 bases, with 12 bases sitting between them. This CDR3 is 14 amino acids long. Written as DNA, the CDR3 is TGTGCCAGCAGCTACGGGACTTATACCTACGAGCAGTACTTC. Translation: CASSYGTYTYEQYF.

The J gene is TRBJ1-1, the V gene TRBV30; D remains unclear. The CDR3 loop spans 12 amino acids. Germline assignment: CDR1 GTSNPN and CDR2 SVGIG (reference sequence). Trimming pared 3 bases from V and 2 bases from J, leaving 7 bases between. The CDR3 nucleotides are TGTGCCTGGAGGGCCAAAAACACTGAAGCTTTCTTT. It translates to CAWRAKNTEAFF.

This clonotype was found a few times. The V and J genes are TRBV2 and TRBJ2-7; D gene uncertain. The CDR3 contains 11 residues. V lost 8 bases, J lost 2 bases, and 7 bases lay in between. In germline, CDR1 is SNHLY, CDR2 FYNNEI. This chain's CDR3 is CASSQAYEQYF. DNA of the CDR3: TGTGCCAGCTCGCAGGCCTACGAGCAGTACTTC.

The chain links TRBV2 to TRBJ1-1; D gene ambiguous. This CDR3 has 13 amino acids. CDR1 and CDR2 from the germline V gene are SNHLY and FYNNEI. Trimming removed 4 bases from V and 0 bases from J, with 6 bases in between. The CDR3 region has the DNA TGTGCCAGCAGTGGGCCCTTGAACACTGAAGCTTTCTTT. Protein product: CASSGPLNTEAFF. The full variable domain, in which reference TRBV2 and TRBJ1-1 provide the parts outside the CDR3, is EPEVTQTPSHQVTQMGQEVILRCVPISNHLYFYWYRQILGQKVEFLVSFYNNEISEKSEIFDDQFSVERPDGSNFTLKIRSTKLEDSAMYFCASSGPLNTEAFFGQGTRLTVV.

The count of this clonotype is one. This chain uses TRBV7-2 with TRBJ2-1; D is ambiguous. This CDR3 is built from 12 residues. Germline-derived CDR1 and CDR2 are SGHTA and FQGNSA. V was cut by 7 bases and J by 0 bases, with 4 bases left in between. This chain's CDR3 is CASTDSYNEQFF. The CDR3 nucleotides read TGTGCCAGCACCGACTCCTACAATGAGCAGTTCTTC.

The genes are TRBV2 and TRBJ1-2; D is possibly TRBD1 (5 bases). This CDR3 is built from 13 residues. Looked up from germline, CDR1 is SNHLY and CDR2 is FYNNEI. Trimming cost V 1 base and J 2 bases, with 5 bases left between them. CDR3 residues: CASSEGGNYGYTF. CDR3 nucleotides: TGTGCCAGCAGTGAAGGGGGCAACTATGGCTACACCTTC. The entire variable domain, with the rest obtained from reference TRBV2 and TRBJ1-2, is as follows: EPEVTQTPSHQVTQMGQEVILRCVPISNHLYFYWYRQILGQKVEFLVSFYNNEISEKSEIFDDQFSVERPDGSNFTLKIRSTKLEDSAMYFCASSEGGNYGYTFGSGTRLTVV.

The chain recombines TRBV30 with TRBJ1-2; TRBD1 might be the D (5 bases). Germline assignment: CDR1 GTSNPN and CDR2 SVGIG (reference sequence). V dropped 0 bases and J dropped 7 bases, with 18 bases sitting between them. The CDR3 is 15 amino acids. CDR3 in DNA: TGTGCCTGGAGTGTACGAAAGGGGCGCGGGTTTGGCTACACCTTC. It specifies CAWSVRKGRGFGYTF.